The clone carrying this T cell receptor (beta chain) was observed once. The source of the sample is a study of T cell responses to AZD1222 COVID-19 vaccine. Germline values: CDR1 SGDLS, CDR2 YYNGEE. Trimming took 4 bases from V and 4 from J; bases not matched to a gene: 13. The CDR3 sequence is 17 residues long. Only in-frame clones appear in the TCRdb table, and some are missing; sequencing was by immunoSEQ multiplex PCR. The table lists 150,000 to 200,000 clones, approximately 91% of them singletons. The source was peripheral blood, collected on day 0 of AZD1222 vaccination. This chain joins TRBV9 and TRBJ1-2; TRBD1 matches 10 bases. This TCR derives from an adult in good health. The CDR3 DNA is TGTGCCAGCAGCCCCTCAGACGGGACAGGGGCTTTCTATGGCTACACCTTC. Protein product: CASSPSDGTGAFYGYTF.